This record looks at one T cell receptor (beta chain) sequence and its context. Its antigen is not identified. The assay was immunoSEQ multiplex PCR, and TCRdb's table has in-frame clones only and misses some. The repertoire holds about 360,000 clones, with about nine tenths as singletons. These data are taken from a study of cytomegalovirus exposure and HLA in healthy donors. The wider study: A subsequent analysis reported that the 100 to 150 validation repertoires were produced on the same platform that had also been used for the 500 to 700 first-cohort repertoires.

Among the 110 or so subjects of the validation cohort, separate from the roughly 670-subject first cohort, were the donors. Study outcomes and limitations: The classifier was said to identify cytomegalovirus status with high specificity and sensitivity. Whilst most TCR sequences proved rare, a subset of public TCRs occurred across many donors.

This receptor was obtained from a woman between 18 and 29 years old in good health and CMV-seronegative. The sequencing input was PBMCs.

The CDR3 region is CASSYDRVAGELFF. DNA for the CDR3: TGTGCCAGCAGCTACGACAGGGTTGCCGGGGAGCTGTTTTTT. This chain links TRBV5-6 with TRBJ2-2; 7 bases match TRBD1. Per the germline V gene, CDR1 is SGHDT and CDR2 is YYEEEE. The J segment lost 6 bases and the V segment lost 3 bases, leaving 5 bases of the junction unmatched. This CDR3 contains 14 residues.